This T cell receptor beta chain was retrieved from a study of cytomegalovirus exposure and HLA in healthy donors. General study findings and limits: Many donors carried some public TCRs, although rarity characterized most TCR sequences. It was assumed in the presence/absence analyses that sequencing depth was roughly uniform across donors.

This clone was detected ten times or more. Its antigen is currently unknown. The V and J ends lost 5 bases and 0 bases, in that order; junction bases with no gene match: 2. The CDR3 has 14 amino acids. The germline V gene encodes CDR1 SGHRS and CDR2 YFSETQ. Everyone who donated was a healthy bone marrow donor. Whereas donors were nominally healthy upon sampling, unrecorded immune exposures were probable. Primers for the PCR totalled 60 Vbeta and 13 Jbeta. The method was immunoSEQ multiplex PCR; TCRdb's version includes in-frame clones alone and lacks a portion of them. This table has about 140,000 clones, 70% to 80% appearing once.

The specimen was PBMCs. The chain combines TRBV5-1 with TRBJ2-1, with 7 bases fitting TRBD2. This sequence was found in a female donor in good health and CMV-seronegative. Here the CDR3 reads CASSSGGSYNEQFF. The CDR3 region has the DNA TGCGCCAGCAGTTCGGGAGGCTCCTACAATGAGCAGTTCTTC.